This TCR beta chain was found in a study of early stage breast cancer tumors. At the level of the study: ER+/PR+/HER2- status applied to about 75% of the 16 invasive breast tumors.

In germline, CDR1 is MDHEN, CDR2 SYDVKM. J lost 7 bases, V lost 6 bases, and 6 bases had no gene match. The CDR3 is 12 amino acids. Profiling relied on immunoSEQ multiplex PCR, and the TCRdb table lists in-frame clones only, not all of them. The sample has approximately 70,000 clones; 80% are singletons. The chain is built from TRBV28 and TRBJ2-7; 7 bases fit TRBD1. The clonotype comes from a person in their 40s with breast cancer. Sequencing was done on a sample of blood. In DNA, the CDR3 is TGTGCCAGCAGGACAGGGTTTGAAGAGCAGTACTTC. This codes for CASRTGFEEQYF.